Listed below are T cell receptor beta chains from one sample, sequenced in a study of blood T cell repertoires in COVID-19. Here immunoSEQ multiplex PCR was the method, and the copy in TCRdb shows in-frame clones only, minus some. The sample includes roughly 440,000 clones, about 91% of them seen just once. Input material: peripheral blood. The receptors come from a woman aged 50 to 60 with COVID-19, enrolled during active disease. CDR3s include the opening cysteine and the closing phenylalanine or tryptophan. A D gene is named only where the DNA matches it firmly. Clone sizes are given selectively: once, few, many, or a class where the clone is expanded.

J gene	D gene	clone size	V gene	CDR3 protein	CDR3 DNA
TRBJ2-1	TRBD2	-	TRBV7-9	CASTLSGGPNEQFF	TGTGCCAGCACCCTTAGCGGGGGGCCCAATGAGCAGTTCTTC
TRBJ1-3	TRBD1	-	TRBV7-8	CASSSTGGGNTIYF	TGTGCCAGCAGCTCGACAGGGGGAGGAAACACCATATATTTT
TRBJ1-2	-	-	TRBV14	CASSQGNREKDGYTF	TGTGCCAGCAGCCAAGGCAACAGGGAAAAAGATGGCTACACCTTC
TRBJ2-5	TRBD1	-	TRBV10-1	CASSAGTGRETQYF	TGCGCCAGCAGCGCCGGGACAGGGAGAGAGACCCAGTACTTC
TRBJ1-2	-	-	TRBV29-1	CSVPPSRGHYGYTF	TGCAGCGTTCCCCCTTCCCGGGGTCACTATGGCTACACCTTC
TRBJ1-2	-	-	TRBV5-1	CASSLVQESYGYTF	TGCGCCAGCAGCTTGGTCCAGGAAAGCTATGGCTACACCTTC
TRBJ2-1	TRBD2	few	TRBV7-6	CASSLGLAGGGHEQFF	TGTGCCAGCAGCTTAGGATTAGCGGGGGGGGGACATGAGCAGTTCTTC
TRBJ2-3	-	-	TRBV28	CASSTSASGADYTQYF	-
TRBJ1-1	-	-	TRBV19	CASSIGGALNTEAFF	TGTGCCAGTAGTATAGGGGGAGCTTTGAACACTGAAGCTTTCTTT
TRBJ1-2	-	-	TRBV5-4	CASSFPEGNYGYTF	TGTGCCAGCAGCTTCCCGGAGGGGAACTATGGCTACACCTTC
TRBJ2-1	-	-	TRBV5-1	CASSLAYRAGEQFF	TGCGCCAGCAGCTTGGCCTATAGGGCGGGTGAGCAGTTCTTC
TRBJ2-3	-	-	TRBV5-6	CASSPYTDTQYF	TGTGCCAGCAGCCCCTACACAGATACGCAGTATTTT
TRBJ1-3	TRBD1	-	TRBV11-2	CASSPLRGGRGRENTIYF	TGTGCCAGCAGCCCATTGCGGGGTGGCAGGGGGCGAGAAAACACCATATATTTT
TRBJ1-1	-	-	TRBV6-1	CASSEGVWGVVKTEAFF	TGTGCCAGCAGTGAAGGGGTGTGGGGGGTTGTGAAAACTGAAGCTTTCTTT
TRBJ2-1	TRBD2	-	TRBV7-6	CASSEGYGRAVNEQFF	TGTGCCAGCAGCGAGGGGTACGGGAGGGCTGTCAATGAGCAGTTCTTC
TRBJ2-3	TRBD2	-	TRBV18	CASSPGGGATDTQYF	TGTGCCAGCTCACCTGGCGGGGGGGCCACAGATACGCAGTATTTT
TRBJ2-1	-	few	TRBV5-1	CASSSQGSYNEQFF	TGCGCCAGCAGCTCCCAGGGGTCCTACAATGAGCAGTTCTTC
TRBJ1-1	-	-	TRBV2	CASSDRGNTEAFF	TGTGCCAGCAGTGACAGGGGGAACACTGAAGCTTTCTTT
TRBJ2-3	TRBD2	-	TRBV10-1	CASSESRTSVDTQYF	TGCGCCAGCAGTGAGTCCCGGACTAGCGTAGATACGCAGTATTTT
TRBJ1-4	-	few	TRBV6-5	CASSYGRVNEKLFF	TGTGCCAGCAGTTATGGCAGGGTGAACGAAAAACTGTTTTTT
TRBJ2-7	TRBD2	-	TRBV12-3/TRBV12-4	CASSTSASYEQYF	TGTGCCAGCAGTACTAGCGCCTCCTACGAGCAGTACTTC
TRBJ2-7	TRBD1	-	TRBV12-3/TRBV12-4	CASSPGQFYEQYF	TGTGCCAGCAGTCCGGGACAGTTTTACGAGCAGTACTTC
TRBJ2-3	TRBD2	-	TRBV3-1/TRBV3-2	CASSALSGGEGTDTQYF	TGTGCCAGCTCGGCGTTGAGCGGGGGGGAGGGGACAGATACGCAGTATTTT
TRBJ1-4	TRBD1	-	TRBV2	CASSGTGRSEKLFF	TGTGCCAGCAGTGGGACAGGGCGTAGTGAAAAACTGTTTTTT
TRBJ2-4	-	-	TRBV21-1	CASSTDPGKSIQYF	TGTGCCAGCAGCACAGATCCGGGGAAAAGCATTCAGTACTTC
TRBJ2-7	-	-	TRBV9	CASSEGGSYEQYF	TGTGCCAGCAGCGAAGGAGGGTCCTACGAGCAGTACTTC
TRBJ2-1	-	once	TRBV9	CASSVAQRTYNEQFF	TGTGCCAGCAGCGTAGCCCAGCGGACCTACAATGAGCAGTTCTTC
TRBJ2-1	TRBD1	-	TRBV4-2	CASSTRQGSTYNEQFF	TGTGCCAGCAGCACCCGACAGGGCTCAACTTACAATGAGCAGTTCTTC
TRBJ1-2	TRBD1	-	TRBV2	CASKTTGEAGYTF	TGTGCCAGCAAGACTACAGGGGAGGCTGGCTACACCTTC
TRBJ2-6	-	-	TRBV19	CATEGAGANVLTF	TGTGCCACCGAGGGAGCTGGGGCCAACGTCCTGACTTTC
TRBJ2-5	-	-	TRBV27	CASSSWEGVGTQYF	TGTGCCAGCAGTTCCTGGGAGGGGGTGGGGACCCAGTACTTC
TRBJ2-2	-	-	TRBV5-1	CASSSRGGPGELFF	TGCGCCAGCAGCAGCCGAGGAGGTCCCGGGGAGCTGTTTTTT
TRBJ1-1	TRBD1	-	TRBV24-1	CATSGQGTEAFF	TGTGCCACCAGCGGACAGGGGACTGAAGCTTTCTTT
TRBJ1-1	TRBD1	-	TRBV4-1	CASRDPKGGQVIRGGTEAFF	TGCGCCAGCAGGGACCCCAAAGGGGGACAGGTGATAAGAGGGGGTACTGAAGCTTTCTTT
TRBJ2-3	-	-	TRBV18	CASSPRGSGGGDTQYF	TGTGCCAGCTCACCAAGAGGGAGTGGGGGCGGAGATACGCAGTATTTT
TRBJ1-1	TRBD1	-	TRBV7-9	CASSFGTGGYTEAFF	TGTGCCAGCAGCTTCGGGACAGGGGGGTACACTGAAGCTTTCTTT
TRBJ1-2	-	-	TRBV15	CATSRDWGGSSGYTF	TGTGCCACCAGCAGAGATTGGGGGGGTTCATCCGGCTACACCTTC
TRBJ1-5	-	-	TRBV7-3	CASSEVPNQPQHF	TGTGCCAGCAGCGAGGTGCCAAATCAGCCCCAGCATTTT
TRBJ1-2	-	-	TRBV19	CASTKGMEANYGYTF	TGTGCCAGTACGAAGGGAATGGAGGCTAACTATGGCTACACCTTC
TRBJ2-3	-	-	TRBV5-1	CASSFEEASTDTQYF	TGCGCCAGCAGCTTCGAAGAGGCTAGCACAGATACGCAGTATTTT
TRBJ2-3	-	-	TRBV30	CAWSVGGGTQYF	TGTGCCTGGAGTGTAGGGGGGGGGACGCAGTATTTT
TRBJ1-5	TRBD1	-	TRBV19	CASSLQGRQPQHF	TGTGCCAGTAGCCTACAGGGGAGGCAGCCCCAGCATTTT
TRBJ2-2	TRBD2	once	TRBV19	CASSAMTSPTGELFF	TGTGCCAGTAGTGCAATGACTAGCCCCACCGGGGAGCTGTTTTTT